This T cell receptor (beta chain) was sequenced in a study of T cell repertoires in cytomegalovirus infection. Study information: Public TCR beta signatures provided an indication of both CMV infection and a matching HLA type. Regarding the study as a whole: Across the ex vivo response, the dominant clonotypes were HLA-C-restricted CMV-specific TCR beta clonotypes.

TCRdb processed the reads anew with MiXCR; each CDR3 protein has one entry. The profile shows around 180,000 distinct CDR3 sequences, about 20% of them singletons. This clonotype was observed once. Its specificity is unknown. This CDR3 has 15 residues. V gave up 0 bases and J gave up 4 bases, with 12 bases separating them. Germline CDR1 reads MGHRA; CDR2 reads YSYEKL. The TCR originated in a human donor in good health (CMV status not recorded). Some clones in this sample may be carry-over from other donors' samples. The sample comprised PBMCs. This chain connects TRBV4-1 to TRBJ1-1; no clear D gene. For the CDR3, the DNA is TGCGCCAGCAGCCAAGAAGACCTTGTGGGCACTGAAGCTTTCTTT. It codes for CASSQEDLVGTEAFF.